Listed here are 25 T cell receptor beta chains from one sample, sequenced in a study of T cell clonotyping in hematopoietic cell transplantation. Sample time point: recipient sample about 28 days before transplant, after cytoreduction. Generated by immunoSEQ multiplex PCR, the TCRdb table keeps only in-frame clones and is missing some. Counted here are approximately 7,400 clones, 88% occurring once; the ten biggest clones make up approximately 7%. The material sequenced was peripheral blood mononuclear cells, taken before stem cell transplant. Every receptor here comes from a man between 60 and 75 years old with acute myeloid leukemia. Some clones in this sample may be carry-over from other donors' samples.

This rearrangement joins TRBV6-1 to TRBJ2-1; 8 bases are a match to TRBD1. CDR1 and CDR2 (germline): MNHNS, SASEGT. The CDR3 covers 14 residues. Trimming removed 6 bases from V and 4 bases from J; junction bases left unmatched: 5. In DNA, the CDR3 is TGTGCCAGCAGCGTGGACAGGGTGTACAATGAGCAGTTCTTC. This encodes CASSVDRVYNEQFF.

The rearrangement joins TRBV4-1 to TRBJ1-1; tentative D call: TRBD1 (6 bases). Trimming shortened V by 3 bases and J by 8 bases, and 19 bases separated the two germline ends. Germline loops: CDR1 MGHRA, CDR2 YSYEKL. This CDR3 comprises 15 residues. CDR3 DNA: TGCGCCAGCAGCCAGATAGGGACGAGGGGGGTGGAAGCTTTCTTT. This encodes CASSQIGTRGVEAFF.

This clone was seen once. This chain connects TRBV7-8 to TRBJ2-7; TRBD2 aligns across 7 bases. V lost 4 bases and J lost 3; bases outside the gene matches: 6. The CDR3 is made up of 14 amino acids. CDR1 and CDR2 from the germline V gene are SGHVS and FQNEAQ. The CDR3 here is CASSSLRGSYEQYF. The CDR3 nucleotides read TGTGCCAGCAGCTCCCTTCGCGGGAGCTACGAGCAGTACTTC.

The chain carries TRBV5-1 and TRBJ2-3; D gene unclear. The V end was cut by 0 bases, the J end by 2 bases, with 7 bases between. The V gene's germline CDR1 is SGHRS and CDR2 YFSETQ. The CDR3 extends over 14 amino acids. This chain's CDR3 is CASSLGANTDTQYF. CDR3 DNA: TGCGCCAGCAGCTTGGGGGCTAACACAGATACGCAGTATTTT. The full variable domain, rest sourced from reference TRBV5-1 and TRBJ2-3, is KAGVTQTPRYLIKTRGQQVTLSCSPISGHRSVSWYQQTPGQGLQFLFEYFSETQRNKGNFPGRFSGRQFSNSRSEMNVSTLELGDSALYLCASSLGANTDTQYFGPGTRLTVL.

This chain connects TRBV7-9 to TRBJ2-3, with TRBD2 matching 13 bases. Germline lookup yields CDR1 SEHNR and CDR2 FQNEAQ (reference sequence). The CDR3 runs to 17 residues. The V and J ends lost 5 bases and 6 bases, in that order; junction bases with no gene match: 11. CDR3 sequence: CASSLRLAGGRSDTQYF. The DNA of the CDR3 is TGTGCCAGCAGCCTCAGACTAGCGGGAGGTCGGTCCGATACGCAGTATTTT.

V usage is TRBV7-6 and J usage is TRBJ2-3, with 11 bases lining up with TRBD2. V was clipped by 4 bases and J by 3 bases; unmatched bases: 15. In germline, CDR1 is SGHVS, CDR2 FNYEAQ. The CDR3 runs 19 residues. CDR3 coding DNA: TGTGCCAGCAGCTATCATACCCAAATAGCGGGGGGGCCGACAGATACGCAGTATTTT. Its translation: CASSYHTQIAGGPTDTQYF.

The chain carries TRBV5-6 and TRBJ2-7; no firm D call. This CDR3 is 12 amino acids long. Germline V gives CDR1 SGHDT, CDR2 YYEEEE. V was pared by 2 bases and J by 3 bases, with 6 bases between. CDR3 nucleotide sequence: TGTGCCAGCAGCTTAGACCTCTACGAGCAGTACTTC. Protein: CASSLDLYEQYF.

The chain is built from TRBV11-2 and TRBJ2-3, with D hard to call. There are 12 residues in the CDR3. Germline V gene data show CDR1 as SGHAT and CDR2 as FQNNGV. Deletions cut 5 bases from V and 2 bases from J, with 5 bases between. CDR3 amino acids: CASSHLTDTQYF. In nucleotides, the CDR3 is TGTGCCAGCAGCCACCTCACAGATACGCAGTATTTT.

V and J are TRBV7-6 and TRBJ2-1; D may be TRBD2 (5 bases). This CDR3 contains 16 residues. From germline, CDR1 is SGHVS and CDR2 FNYEAQ. The V gene lost 4 bases and the J gene lost 0 bases, with 13 bases spanning the gap. The CDR3 DNA is TGTGCCAGCAGCTCCCCAATCGGGGACTCCTACAATGAGCAGTTCTTC. It codes for CASSSPIGDSYNEQFF. Complete variable domain (other parts from reference TRBV7-6 and TRBJ2-1): GAGVSQSPRYKVTKRGQDVALRCDPISGHVSLYWYRQALGQGPEFLTYFNYEAQQDKSGLPNDRFSAERPEGSISTLTIQRTEQRDSAMYRCASSSPIGDSYNEQFFGPGTRLTVL.

The J gene is TRBJ2-5, the V gene TRBV29-1; D possibly corresponds to TRBD2 (6 bases). Trimming removed 4 bases at V and 4 bases at J, with 13 bases between. Germline assignment: CDR1 SQVTM and CDR2 ANQGSEA. This CDR3 has 13 amino acids. CDR3 sequence reads: CSVGWGVLETQYF. The CDR3 DNA reads TGCAGCGTTGGGTGGGGGGTGTTAGAGACCCAGTACTTC. Full variable domain (missing parts from reference TRBV29-1 and TRBJ2-5): SAVISQKPSRDICQRGTSLTIQCQVDSQVTMMFWYRQQPGQSLTLIATANQGSEATYESGFVIDKFPISRPNLTFSTLTVSNMSPEDSSIYLCSVGWGVLETQYFGPGTRLLVL.

V is TRBV5-1 and J is TRBJ1-2; 8 positions agree with TRBD1. The V gene's germline CDR1 is SGHRS and CDR2 YFSETQ. There are 13 residues in the CDR3. With 4 bases clipped from V and 3 bases from J, the junction kept 2 bases outside the gene matches. The CDR3 region has the DNA TGCGCCAGCAGCGAGGACAGGGACTATGGCTACACCTTC. It yields the protein CASSEDRDYGYTF.

V is TRBV5-5 and J is TRBJ1-1; D not certain. Trimming removed 5 bases from V and 0 bases from J, with 5 bases in between. This CDR3 is built from 12 residues. Germline values: CDR1 SGHKS, CDR2 YYEKEE (reference sequence). CDR3 in DNA: TGTGCCAGCAGGACACTGAACACTGAAGCTTTCTTT. Translated, it gives CASRTLNTEAFF.

The V call is TRBV5-1, the J call TRBJ2-1, with unresolved D. From germline, CDR1 is SGHRS and CDR2 YFSETQ. V was pared by 0 bases and J by 3 bases, with 7 bases between. There are 14 residues in the CDR3. This chain's CDR3 is CASSLGPFYNEQFF. CDR3 in DNA: TGCGCCAGCAGCTTGGGACCATTCTACAATGAGCAGTTCTTC. Supplemented by reference TRBV5-1 and TRBJ2-1, the full variable domain reads KAGVTQTPRYLIKTRGQQVTLSCSPISGHRSVSWYQQTPGQGLQFLFEYFSETQRNKGNFPGRFSGRQFSNSRSEMNVSTLELGDSALYLCASSLGPFYNEQFFGPGTRLTVL.

The chain has TRBV2 and TRBJ1-1; unclear D gene. The V end was cut by 2 bases, the J end by 4 bases, with 14 bases between. This CDR3 region has 15 residues. Looked up from germline, CDR1 is SNHLY and CDR2 is FYNNEI. CDR3: CASSEFRGKATEAFF. CDR3 in DNA: TGTGCCAGCAGTGAATTCCGGGGAAAGGCCACTGAAGCTTTCTTT.

This chain connects TRBV7-8 to TRBJ1-1, with D perhaps matching TRBD1 (5 bases). Germline CDR1 reads SGHVS; CDR2 reads FQNEAQ. With 1 base removed from V and 1 base from J, the gap between germline ends came to 10 bases. The CDR3 consists of 15 residues. CDR3 loop: CASSLEGRTNTEAFF. The CDR3 DNA reads as TGTGCCAGCAGCTTAGAGGGGCGGACGAACACTGAAGCTTTCTTT.

This rearrangement joins TRBV7-2 to TRBJ2-2, with TRBD2 as a possible D gene (5 bases). The V gene's germline CDR1 is SGHTA and CDR2 FQGNSA. V was pared by 5 bases and J by 2 bases, with 12 bases between. CDR3 length: 15 amino acids. The CDR3 protein is CASSPVGRNTGELFF. The CDR3 DNA follows: TGTGCCAGCAGCCCGGTGGGGAGAAACACCGGGGAGCTGTTTTTT.

The rearrangement links TRBV15 to TRBJ2-3; 7 positions agree with TRBD1. The CDR3 contains 15 residues. Germline lookup yields CDR1 LNHNV and CDR2 YYDKDF (reference sequence). The J segment lost 5 bases and the V segment lost 6 bases, leaving 11 bases of the junction unmatched. The CDR3 region has the DNA TGTGCCACCAGGGCTTACAGACAGGGAAGAGATACGCAGTATTTT. Translated: CATRAYRQGRDTQYF.

The chain couples TRBV5-4 to TRBJ2-3; D assignment may be TRBD1 or TRBD2 (6 bases each). CDR1 and CDR2 (germline): SGHNT, YYREEE (reference sequence). V lost 0 bases to trimming and J lost 0 bases, with 8 bases between them. The CDR3 spans 15 residues. CDR3 loop: CASSLGGASTDTQYF. CDR3 nucleotides: TGTGCCAGCAGCTTGGGGGGGGCCAGCACAGATACGCAGTATTTT.

The rearrangement joins TRBV6-4 to TRBJ2-3, with D unclear. The V and J ends lost 5 bases and 1 base respectively, with 13 bases between them. The CDR3 has 15 residues. From germline, CDR1 is MRHNA and CDR2 SNTAGT. The CDR3 protein is CASSRNGLGTDTQYF. The CDR3 bases are TGTGCCAGCAGTCGAAACGGGTTGGGCACAGATACGCAGTATTTT.

This chain links TRBV6-5 with TRBJ2-1; TRBD2 aligns across 8 bases. V lost 5 bases, J lost 10 bases, and 13 bases stayed unmatched. Germline lookup yields CDR1 MNHEY and CDR2 SVGAGI. The CDR3 length is 15 residues. CDR3 nucleotide sequence: TGTGCCAGCAGTCGGCCGGGACTAGACAACCCAGAGCAGTTCTTC. Protein product: CASSRPGLDNPEQFF.

The chain couples TRBV11-2 to TRBJ1-4; D may be TRBD1 (5 bases). V shed 5 bases and J shed 3 bases, with 19 bases lying between them. Germline V CDR1 and CDR2: SGHAT, FQNNGV. There are 17 residues in the CDR3. CDR3 coding DNA: TGTGCCAGCAGCCCAGCGGGGGAGCTTTCAGCTAATGAAAAACTGTTTTTT. Translated: CASSPAGELSANEKLFF.

The J gene is TRBJ1-3, the V gene TRBV28, with D unclear. The CDR3 is made up of 11 amino acids. Germline assignment: CDR1 MDHEN and CDR2 SYDVKM. The V end was cut by 7 bases, the J end by 4 bases, with 5 bases between. The CDR3 reads CASTPGNTIYF. The CDR3 DNA reads TGTGCCAGCACCCCCGGAAACACCATATATTTT.

This clone was detected only once. The chain uses TRBV9 and TRBJ1-1; D gene uncertain. This CDR3 is built from 13 residues. Trimming cost V 0 bases and J 3 bases, with 6 bases left between them. Germline-derived CDR1 and CDR2 are SGDLS and YYNGEE. For the CDR3, the DNA is TGTGCCAGCAGCGTAGAGAGGTACACTGAAGCTTTCTTT. It codes for CASSVERYTEAFF.

The rearrangement links TRBV7-8 to TRBJ2-7, with D unresolved. Germline lookup yields CDR1 SGHVS and CDR2 FQNEAQ. The CDR3 extends over 14 amino acids. V dropped 2 bases and J dropped 2 bases, with 10 bases sitting between them. The chain's CDR3 is CASSLLGPAYEQYF. The CDR3 DNA is TGTGCCAGCAGCTTACTTGGGCCGGCCTACGAGCAGTACTTC. The full variable domain, in which reference TRBV7-8 and TRBJ2-7 provide the parts outside the CDR3, is GAGVSQSPRYKVAKRGQDVALRCDPISGHVSLFWYQQALGQGPEFLTYFQNEAQLDKSGLPSDRFFAERPEGSVSTLKIQRTQQEDSAVYLCASSLLGPAYEQYFGPGTRLTVT.

The V gene is TRBV6-1, the J gene TRBJ1-4; D remains unclear. The germline CDR1 and CDR2 sequences are MNHNS and SASEGT. The CDR3 extends over 12 amino acids. V was shortened by 8 bases and J by 11 bases, with 15 bases between the two germline ends. The CDR3 protein is CASEDLMRKLFF. CDR3 coding DNA: TGTGCCAGCGAGGACTTAATGAGGAAACTGTTTTTT.